The next 4 T cell receptor beta chains were all read from a single sample in a study of blood T cell repertoires in COVID-19. Profiling relied on immunoSEQ multiplex PCR, and the TCRdb table lists in-frame clones only, not all of them. This sample has 200,000 to 300,000 clones, with 75% to 90% found just once. Sequencing used peripheral blood. Receptors were obtained from a man younger than 45 with active or convalescent COVID-19.

The chain employs TRBV6-5 and TRBJ1-5; TRBD1 might be the D (5 bases). The length of the CDR3 is 13 residues. The V gene's germline CDR1 is MNHEY and CDR2 SVGAGI. The V end lost 8 bases, the J end lost 5 bases, and 13 bases lay between the germline ends. CDR3 bases: TGTGCCAGCCGAGACAGCTCCCATCAGCCCCAGCATTTT. Translating gives CASRDSSHQPQHF.

The rearrangement links TRBV9 to TRBJ2-3, with TRBD1 matching over 7 bases. Germline CDR1 SGDLS, CDR2 YYNGEE. V shed 0 bases and J 5 bases; nucleotides not matched to a gene: 3. CDR3 length: 14 amino acids. This CDR3 is CASSVDRQGDTQYF. In nucleotides, the CDR3 is TGTGCCAGCAGCGTAGATAGACAGGGAGATACGCAGTATTTT.

The J gene is TRBJ1-6, the V gene TRBV18; 9 bases fit TRBD1. CDR1 and CDR2 (germline): KGHSH, LQKENI. The CDR3 runs 16 residues. V was clipped by 4 bases and J by 4 bases; unmatched bases: 5. The CDR3: CASSLGQGDYNSPLHF. As DNA, the CDR3 is TGTGCCAGCTCACTGGGACAGGGCGATTATAATTCACCCCTCCACTTT. Based on the CDR3 plus reference TRBV18 and TRBJ1-6, the full variable domain is NAGVMQNPRHLVRRRGQEARLRCSPMKGHSHVYWYRQLPEEGLKFMVYLQKENIIDESGMPKERFSAEFPKEGPSILRIQQVVRGDSAAYFCASSLGQGDYNSPLHFGNGTRLTVT.

In its sample, this clone was seen once. The gene calls are TRBV3-1 (or the pseudogene TRBV3-2) and TRBJ2-7; 8 positions agree with TRBD2. The J segment lost 4 bases and the V segment lost 3 bases, leaving 8 bases of the junction unmatched. The CDR3 has 15 amino acids. Germline lookup yields CDR1 LGHDT and CDR2 YNNKEL (reference sequence). CDR3: CASSQELAAGYEQYF. The CDR3, as DNA: TGTGCCAGCAGCCAGGAACTAGCGGCGGGATACGAGCAGTACTTC.